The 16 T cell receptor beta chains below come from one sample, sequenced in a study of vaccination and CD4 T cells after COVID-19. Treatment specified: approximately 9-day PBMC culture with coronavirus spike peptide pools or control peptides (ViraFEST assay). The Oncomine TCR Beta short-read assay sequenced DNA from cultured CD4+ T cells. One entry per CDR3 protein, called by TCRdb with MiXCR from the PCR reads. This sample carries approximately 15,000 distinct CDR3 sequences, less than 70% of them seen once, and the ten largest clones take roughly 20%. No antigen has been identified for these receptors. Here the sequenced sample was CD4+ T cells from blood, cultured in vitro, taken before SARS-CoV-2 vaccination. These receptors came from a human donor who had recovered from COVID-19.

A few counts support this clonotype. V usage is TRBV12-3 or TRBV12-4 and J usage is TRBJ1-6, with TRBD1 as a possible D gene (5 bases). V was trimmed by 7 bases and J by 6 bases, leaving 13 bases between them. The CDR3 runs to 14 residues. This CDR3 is CASISTGGNSPLHF. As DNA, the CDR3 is TGTGCCAGCATTTCAACGGGGGGTAATTCACCCCTCCACTTT.

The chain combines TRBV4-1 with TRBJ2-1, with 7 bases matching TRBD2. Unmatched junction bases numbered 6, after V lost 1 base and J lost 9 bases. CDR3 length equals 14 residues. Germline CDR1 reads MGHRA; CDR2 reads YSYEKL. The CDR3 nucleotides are TGCGCCAGCAGCCAAGGAGGGGCGGGAGCTGAGCAGTTCTTC. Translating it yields CASSQGGAGAEQFF.

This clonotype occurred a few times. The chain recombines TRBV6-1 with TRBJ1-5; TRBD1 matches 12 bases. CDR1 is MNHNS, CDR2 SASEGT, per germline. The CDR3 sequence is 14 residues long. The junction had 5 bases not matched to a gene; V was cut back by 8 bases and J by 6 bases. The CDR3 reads CASGGQGAGQPQHF. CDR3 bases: TGTGCCAGCGGGGGACAGGGGGCGGGTCAGCCCCAGCATTTT.

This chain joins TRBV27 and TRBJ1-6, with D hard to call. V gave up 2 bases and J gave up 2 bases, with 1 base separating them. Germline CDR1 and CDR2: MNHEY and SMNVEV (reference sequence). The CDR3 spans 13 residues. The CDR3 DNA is TGTGCCAGCAGTTTAACCTATAATTCACCCCTCCACTTT. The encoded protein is CASSLTYNSPLHF.

CDR3 sequence (DNA): TGTGCCAGCAGCTTGTTTTCAGGGACAGGGACATCCGAGCAGTACTTC. Its protein is CASSLFSGTGTSEQYF. The V and J genes are TRBV5-4 and TRBJ2-7; TRBD1 agrees at 9 bases. The CDR3 loop spans 16 amino acids. With 1 base clipped from V and 6 bases from J, the junction kept 11 bases outside the gene matches. The germline V gene has CDR1 SGHNT and CDR2 YYREEE (reference sequence).

This CDR3 is CATAGGRAASPQFF. The CDR3 DNA follows: TGTGCCACCGCGGGCGGCAGAGCAGCTTCACCGCAGTTCTTC. This chain joins TRBV15 and TRBJ2-1; perhaps TRBD2 as D (5 bases). V was trimmed by 8 bases and J by 12 bases, leaving 23 bases between them. This CDR3 contains 14 residues. The germline V gene encodes CDR1 LNHNV and CDR2 YYDKDF (reference sequence). Looking up the rest from reference TRBV15 and TRBJ2-1 gives the full variable domain: DAMVIQNPRYQVTQFGKPVTLSCSQTLNHNVMYWYQQKSSQAPKLLFHYYDKDFNNEADTPDNFQSRRPNTSFCFLDIRSPGLGDTAMYLCATAGGRAASPQFFGPGTRLTVL.

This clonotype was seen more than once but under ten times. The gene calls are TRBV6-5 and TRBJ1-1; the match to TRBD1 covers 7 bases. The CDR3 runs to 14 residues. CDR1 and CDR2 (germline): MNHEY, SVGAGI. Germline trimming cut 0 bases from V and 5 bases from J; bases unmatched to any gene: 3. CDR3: CASSYSEGATEAFF. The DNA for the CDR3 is TGTGCCAGCAGTTACTCGGAGGGGGCGACTGAAGCTTTCTTT.

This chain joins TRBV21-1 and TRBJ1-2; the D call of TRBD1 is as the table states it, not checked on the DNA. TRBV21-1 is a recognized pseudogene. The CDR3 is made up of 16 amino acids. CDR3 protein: CASSEDRGATKYGYTF. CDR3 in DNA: TGTGCCAGCAGCGAGGACAGGGGAGCAACTAAGTATGGCTACACCTTC.

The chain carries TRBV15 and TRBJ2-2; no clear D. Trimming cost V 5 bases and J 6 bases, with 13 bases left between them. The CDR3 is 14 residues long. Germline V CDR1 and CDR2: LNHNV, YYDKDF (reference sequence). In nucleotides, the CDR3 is TGTGCCACCAGCTCCAGTAGTGGAGCCGGGGAGCTGTTTTTT. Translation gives CATSSSSGAGELFF.

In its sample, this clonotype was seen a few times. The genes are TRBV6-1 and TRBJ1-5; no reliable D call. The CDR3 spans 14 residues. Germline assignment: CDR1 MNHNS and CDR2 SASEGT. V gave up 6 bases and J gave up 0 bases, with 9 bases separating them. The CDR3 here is CASSATFSNQPQHF. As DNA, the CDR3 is TGTGCCAGCAGCGCGACGTTTAGCAATCAGCCCCAGCATTTT.

CDR3 nucleotide sequence: TGCAGTGCCACGGGGTTGACTAGCGCTACCTACGAGCAGTACTTC. Protein sequence: CSATGLTSATYEQYF. The chain employs TRBV20-1 and TRBJ2-7, with 8 bases lining up with TRBD2. This CDR3 region has 15 residues. Germline V gene lookup returns CDR1 DFQATT and CDR2 SNEGSKA (reference sequence). After removal of 6 bases from V and 2 bases from J, the junction contained 12 bases not matched to a gene.

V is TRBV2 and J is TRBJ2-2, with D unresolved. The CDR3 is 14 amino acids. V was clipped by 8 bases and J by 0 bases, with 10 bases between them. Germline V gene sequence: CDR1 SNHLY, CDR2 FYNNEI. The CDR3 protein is CASVQVANTGELFF. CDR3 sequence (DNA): TGTGCCAGCGTGCAGGTCGCGAACACCGGGGAGCTGTTTTTT.

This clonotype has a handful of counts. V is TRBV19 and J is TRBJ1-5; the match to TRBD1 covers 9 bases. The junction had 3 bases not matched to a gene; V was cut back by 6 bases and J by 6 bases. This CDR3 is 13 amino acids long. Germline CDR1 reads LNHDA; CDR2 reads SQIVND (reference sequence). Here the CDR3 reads CASSPGQGQPQHF. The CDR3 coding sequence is TGTGCCAGTAGCCCGGGACAGGGTCAGCCCCAGCATTTT.

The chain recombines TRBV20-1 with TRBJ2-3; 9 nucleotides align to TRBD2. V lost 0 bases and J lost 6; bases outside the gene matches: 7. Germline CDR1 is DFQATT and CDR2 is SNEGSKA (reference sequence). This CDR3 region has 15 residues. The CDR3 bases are TGCAGTGCTAGAGACGGTAGCGGGAGCTTCGATACGCAGTATTTT. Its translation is CSARDGSGSFDTQYF.

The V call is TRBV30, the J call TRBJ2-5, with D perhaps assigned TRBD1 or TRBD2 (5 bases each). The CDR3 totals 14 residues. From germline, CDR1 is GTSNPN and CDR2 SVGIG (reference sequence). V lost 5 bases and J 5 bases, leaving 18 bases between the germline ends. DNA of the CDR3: TGTGCCTGGTCTCGGGACGGCGGCGGGGAGACCCAGTACTTC. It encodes CAWSRDGGGETQYF. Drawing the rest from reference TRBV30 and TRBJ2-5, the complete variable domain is SQTIHQWPATLVQPVGSPLSLECTVEGTSNPNLYWYRQAAGRGLQLLFYSVGIGQISSEVPQNLSASRPQDRQFILSSKKLLLSDSGFYLCAWSRDGGGETQYFGPGTRLLVL.

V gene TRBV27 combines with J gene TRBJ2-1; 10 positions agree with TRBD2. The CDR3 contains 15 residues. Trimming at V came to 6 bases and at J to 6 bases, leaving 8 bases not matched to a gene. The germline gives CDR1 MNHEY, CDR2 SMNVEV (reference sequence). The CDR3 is CASRPPLAGANEQFF. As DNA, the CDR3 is TGTGCCAGCAGGCCCCCCCTAGCGGGAGCCAATGAGCAGTTCTTC.